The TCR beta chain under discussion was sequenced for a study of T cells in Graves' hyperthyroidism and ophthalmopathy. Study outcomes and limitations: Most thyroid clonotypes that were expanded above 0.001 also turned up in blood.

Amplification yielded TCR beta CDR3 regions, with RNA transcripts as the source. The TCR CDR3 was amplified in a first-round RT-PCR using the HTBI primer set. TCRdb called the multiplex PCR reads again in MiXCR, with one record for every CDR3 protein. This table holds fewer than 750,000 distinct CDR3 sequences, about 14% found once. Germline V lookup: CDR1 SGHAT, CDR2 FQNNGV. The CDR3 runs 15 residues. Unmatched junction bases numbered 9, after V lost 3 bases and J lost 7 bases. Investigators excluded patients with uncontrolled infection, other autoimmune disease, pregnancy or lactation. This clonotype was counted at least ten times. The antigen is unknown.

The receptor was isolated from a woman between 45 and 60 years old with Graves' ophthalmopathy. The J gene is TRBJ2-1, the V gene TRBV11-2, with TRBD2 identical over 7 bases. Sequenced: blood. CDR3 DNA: TGTGCCAGCAGCTTCTGGGGCGGGAGTTTGAATGAGCAGTTCTTC. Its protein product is CASSFWGGSLNEQFF.